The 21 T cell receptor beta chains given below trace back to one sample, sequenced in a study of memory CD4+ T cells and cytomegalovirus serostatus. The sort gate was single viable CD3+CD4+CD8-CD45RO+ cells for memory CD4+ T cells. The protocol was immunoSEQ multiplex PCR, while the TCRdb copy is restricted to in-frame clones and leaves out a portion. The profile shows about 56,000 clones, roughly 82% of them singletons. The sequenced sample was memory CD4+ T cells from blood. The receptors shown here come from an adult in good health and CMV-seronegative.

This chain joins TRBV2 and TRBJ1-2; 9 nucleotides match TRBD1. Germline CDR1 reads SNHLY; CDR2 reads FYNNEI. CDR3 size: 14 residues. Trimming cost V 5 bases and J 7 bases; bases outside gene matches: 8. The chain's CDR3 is CASSSQQGAGGYTF. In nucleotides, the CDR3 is TGTGCCAGCAGTTCACAACAGGGGGCGGGTGGCTACACCTTC.

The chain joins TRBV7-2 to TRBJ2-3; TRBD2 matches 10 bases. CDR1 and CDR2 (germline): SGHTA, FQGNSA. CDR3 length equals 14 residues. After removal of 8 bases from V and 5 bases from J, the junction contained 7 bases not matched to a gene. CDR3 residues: CASDIAGGQDTQYF. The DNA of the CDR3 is TGTGCCAGCGATATAGCGGGGGGCCAAGATACGCAGTATTTT.

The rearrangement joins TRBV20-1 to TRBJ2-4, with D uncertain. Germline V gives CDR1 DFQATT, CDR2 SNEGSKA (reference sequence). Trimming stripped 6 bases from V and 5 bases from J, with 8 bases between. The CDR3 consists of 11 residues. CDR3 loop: CSALNENIQYF. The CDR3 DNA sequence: TGCAGTGCCCTGAACGAAAACATTCAGTACTTC.

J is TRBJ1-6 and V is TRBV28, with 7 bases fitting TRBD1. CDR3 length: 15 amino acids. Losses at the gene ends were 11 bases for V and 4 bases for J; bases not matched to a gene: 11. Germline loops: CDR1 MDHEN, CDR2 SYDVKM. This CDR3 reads CACSGGKGYNSPLHF. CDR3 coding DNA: TGTGCCTGTTCAGGGGGGAAGGGTTATAATTCACCCCTCCACTTT.

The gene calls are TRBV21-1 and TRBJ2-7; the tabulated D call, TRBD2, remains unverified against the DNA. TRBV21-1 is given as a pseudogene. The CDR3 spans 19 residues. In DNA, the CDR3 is TGTGCCAGCAGCGTCGGCGGCGCCGAGACTAGCGGGGGGGCGTGCGAGCAGTACTTC. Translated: CASSVGGAETSGGACEQYF.

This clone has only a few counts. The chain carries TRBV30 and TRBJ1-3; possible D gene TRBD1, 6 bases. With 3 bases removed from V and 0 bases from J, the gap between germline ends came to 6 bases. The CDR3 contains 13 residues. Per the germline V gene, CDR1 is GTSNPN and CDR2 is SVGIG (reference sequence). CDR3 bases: TGTGCCTGGAGCAGGGGCTCTGGAAACACCATATATTTT. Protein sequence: CAWSRGSGNTIYF.

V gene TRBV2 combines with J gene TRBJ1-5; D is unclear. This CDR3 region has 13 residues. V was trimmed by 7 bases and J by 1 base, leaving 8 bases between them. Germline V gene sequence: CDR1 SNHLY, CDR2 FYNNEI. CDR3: CASKSGSNQPQHF. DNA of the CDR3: TGTGCCAGCAAGTCGGGCAGCAATCAGCCCCAGCATTTT.

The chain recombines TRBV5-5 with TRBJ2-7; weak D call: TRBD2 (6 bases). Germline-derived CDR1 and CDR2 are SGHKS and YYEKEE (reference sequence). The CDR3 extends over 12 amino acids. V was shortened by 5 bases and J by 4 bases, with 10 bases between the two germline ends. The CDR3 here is CASRGGVYEQYF. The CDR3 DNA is TGTGCCAGCAGGGGCGGGGTGTACGAGCAGTACTTC.

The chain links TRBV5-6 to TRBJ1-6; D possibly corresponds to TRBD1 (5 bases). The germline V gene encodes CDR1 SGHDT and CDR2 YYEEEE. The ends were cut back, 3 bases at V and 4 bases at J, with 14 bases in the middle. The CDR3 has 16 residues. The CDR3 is CASSSAPTDYNSPLHF. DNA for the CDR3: TGTGCCAGCAGCTCGGCCCCGACAGATTATAATTCACCCCTCCACTTT.

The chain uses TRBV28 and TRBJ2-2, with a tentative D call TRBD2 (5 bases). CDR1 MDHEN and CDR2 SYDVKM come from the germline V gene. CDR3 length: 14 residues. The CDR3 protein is CASANLGGTGELFF. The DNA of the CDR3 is TGTGCAAGCGCCAATCTAGGCGGGACCGGGGAGCTGTTTTTT.

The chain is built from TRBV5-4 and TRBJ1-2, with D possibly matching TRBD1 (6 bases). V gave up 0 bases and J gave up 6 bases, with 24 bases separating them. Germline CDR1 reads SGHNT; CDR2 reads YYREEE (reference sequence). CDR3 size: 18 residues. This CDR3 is CASSLDPASTGKGNGYTF. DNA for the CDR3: TGTGCCAGCAGCTTGGATCCGGCTTCCACAGGGAAGGGGAATGGCTACACCTTC.

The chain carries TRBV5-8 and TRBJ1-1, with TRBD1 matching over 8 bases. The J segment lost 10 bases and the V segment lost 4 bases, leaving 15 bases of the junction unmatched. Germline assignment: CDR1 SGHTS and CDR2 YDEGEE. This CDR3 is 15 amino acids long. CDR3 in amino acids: CASSNILDRVERAFF. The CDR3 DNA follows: TGTGCCAGCAGCAATATCTTGGACAGGGTAGAACGAGCTTTCTTT.

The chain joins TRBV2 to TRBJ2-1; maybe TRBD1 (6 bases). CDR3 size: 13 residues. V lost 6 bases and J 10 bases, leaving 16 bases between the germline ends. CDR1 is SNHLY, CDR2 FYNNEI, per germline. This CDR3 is CASRPGTPPEQFF. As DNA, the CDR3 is TGTGCCAGCAGACCTGGGACACCGCCCGAGCAGTTCTTC.

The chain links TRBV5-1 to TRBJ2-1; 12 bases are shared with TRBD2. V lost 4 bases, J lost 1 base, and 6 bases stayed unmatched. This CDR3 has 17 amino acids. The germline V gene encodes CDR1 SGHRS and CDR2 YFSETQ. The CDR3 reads CASSPGTSGPSYNEQFF. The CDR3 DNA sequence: TGCGCCAGCAGCCCCGGGACTAGCGGGCCATCCTACAATGAGCAGTTCTTC.

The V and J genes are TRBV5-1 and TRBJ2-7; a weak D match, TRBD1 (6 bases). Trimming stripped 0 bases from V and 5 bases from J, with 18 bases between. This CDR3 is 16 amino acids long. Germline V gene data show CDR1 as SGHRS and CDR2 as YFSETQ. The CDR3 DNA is TGCGCCAGCAGCTTGGTGAAGACAGGACAGTCCAACGAGCAGTACTTC. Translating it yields CASSLVKTGQSNEQYF.

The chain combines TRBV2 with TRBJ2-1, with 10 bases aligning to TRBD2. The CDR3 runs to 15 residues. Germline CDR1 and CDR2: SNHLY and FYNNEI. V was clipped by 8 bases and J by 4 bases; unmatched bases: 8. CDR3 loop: CASRRASGGYNEQFF. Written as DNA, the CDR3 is TGTGCCAGCCGGCGTGCTAGCGGGGGTTACAATGAGCAGTTCTTC.

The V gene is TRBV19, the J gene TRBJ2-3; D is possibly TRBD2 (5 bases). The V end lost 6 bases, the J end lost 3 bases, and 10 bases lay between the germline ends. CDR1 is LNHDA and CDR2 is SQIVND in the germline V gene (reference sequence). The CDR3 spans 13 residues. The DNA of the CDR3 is TGTGCCAGTAGGGCCCGGGGAACAGATACGCAGTATTTT. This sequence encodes CASRARGTDTQYF.

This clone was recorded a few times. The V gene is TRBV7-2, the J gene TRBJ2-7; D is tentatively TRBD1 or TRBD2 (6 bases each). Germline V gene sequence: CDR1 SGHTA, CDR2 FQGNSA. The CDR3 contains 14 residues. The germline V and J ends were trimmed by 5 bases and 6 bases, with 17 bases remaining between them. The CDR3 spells CASSVQGLLSEQYF. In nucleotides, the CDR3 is TGTGCCAGCAGCGTACAGGGACTCCTCAGCGAGCAGTACTTC.

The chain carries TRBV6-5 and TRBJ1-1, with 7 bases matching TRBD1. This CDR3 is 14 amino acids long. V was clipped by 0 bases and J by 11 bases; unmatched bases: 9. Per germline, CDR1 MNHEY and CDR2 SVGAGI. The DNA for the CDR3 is TGTGCCAGCAGTTACTCTAGGGACAGTGCACGGGCTTTCTTT. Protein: CASSYSRDSARAFF.

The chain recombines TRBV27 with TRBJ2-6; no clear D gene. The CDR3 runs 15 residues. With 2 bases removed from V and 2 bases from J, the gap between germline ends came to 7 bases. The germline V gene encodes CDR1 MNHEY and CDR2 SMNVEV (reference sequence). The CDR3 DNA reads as TGTGCCAGCAGTTTAAGCTCAACTGGGGCCAACGTCCTGACTTTC. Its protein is CASSLSSTGANVLTF.

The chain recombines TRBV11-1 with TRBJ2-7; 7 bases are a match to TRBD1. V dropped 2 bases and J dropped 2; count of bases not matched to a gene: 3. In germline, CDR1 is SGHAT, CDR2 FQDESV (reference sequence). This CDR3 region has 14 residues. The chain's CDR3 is CASSLRDRAYEQYF. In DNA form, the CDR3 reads TGTGCCAGCAGCTTAAGAGACAGGGCCTACGAGCAGTACTTC.